This entry describes one TCR beta chain. Its cognate antigen is unknown. It was autoimmune disease history or systemic immunosuppression that excluded patients. The V end lost 2 bases, the J end lost 4 bases, and 7 bases lay between the germline ends. CDR1 and CDR2 (germline): PRHDT, FYEKMQ (reference sequence). The CDR3 covers 13 residues. These data are taken from a study of OX40 agonist ivuxolimab in advanced cancers. Study-level information: Cohort: more than 75% men, mean age about 60, aged roughly 23 to 90. Overall study results and limits: The authors did not determine the antigen specificity of the expanded peripheral T cells. Average numbers of expanded clones were greater in CD8+ T cells than in CD4+.

Profiling relied on immunoSEQ multiplex PCR, and the TCRdb table lists in-frame clones only, not all of them. This repertoire shows under 100,000 clones, less than 85% found once; its top ten account for approximately 5%. The chain couples TRBV13 to TRBJ2-3; no reliable D call. The receptor was isolated from an adult with an advanced solid tumor such as melanoma, head and neck, liver or kidney cancer. Source: CD4+ or CD8+ T cells sorted from blood, taken in a trial of the OX40 agonist ivuxolimab. CDR3 protein: CASSLRAADTQYF. CDR3 DNA sequence: TGTGCCAGCAGCTTAAGGGCGGCAGATACGCAGTATTTT.